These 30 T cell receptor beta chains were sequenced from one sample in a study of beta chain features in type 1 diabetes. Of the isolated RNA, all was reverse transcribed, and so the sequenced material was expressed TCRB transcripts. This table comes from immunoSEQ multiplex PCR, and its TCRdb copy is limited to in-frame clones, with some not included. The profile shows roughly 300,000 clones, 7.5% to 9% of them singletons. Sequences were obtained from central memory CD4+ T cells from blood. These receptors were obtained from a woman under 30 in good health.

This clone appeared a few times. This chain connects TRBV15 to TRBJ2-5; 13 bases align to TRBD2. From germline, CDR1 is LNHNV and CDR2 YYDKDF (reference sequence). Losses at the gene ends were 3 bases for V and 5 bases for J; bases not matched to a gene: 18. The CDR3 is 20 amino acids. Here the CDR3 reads CATSSLRPRTSGSPWETQYF. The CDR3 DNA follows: TGTGCCACCAGCAGCCTTAGACCCAGGACTAGCGGGAGCCCTTGGGAGACCCAGTACTTC.

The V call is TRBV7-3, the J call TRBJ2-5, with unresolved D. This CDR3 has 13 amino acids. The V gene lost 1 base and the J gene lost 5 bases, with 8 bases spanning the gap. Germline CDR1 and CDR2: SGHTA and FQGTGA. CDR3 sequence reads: CASSLSPWETQYF. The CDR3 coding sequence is TGTGCCAGCAGCTTAAGTCCATGGGAGACCCAGTACTTC.

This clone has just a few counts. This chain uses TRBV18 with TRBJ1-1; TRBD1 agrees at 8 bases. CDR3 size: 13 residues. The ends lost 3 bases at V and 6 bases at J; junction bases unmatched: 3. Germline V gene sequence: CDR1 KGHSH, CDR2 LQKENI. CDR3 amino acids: CASSPTGEAEAFF. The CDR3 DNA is TGTGCCAGCTCACCGACAGGGGAGGCTGAAGCTTTCTTT.

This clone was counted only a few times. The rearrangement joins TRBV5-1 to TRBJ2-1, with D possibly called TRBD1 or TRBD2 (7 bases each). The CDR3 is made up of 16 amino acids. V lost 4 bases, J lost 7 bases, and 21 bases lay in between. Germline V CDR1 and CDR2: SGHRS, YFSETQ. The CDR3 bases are TGCGCCAGCAGCCAACAGGGGAGGGGAGGGAATAATGAGCAGTTCTTC. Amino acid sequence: CASSQQGRGGNNEQFF.

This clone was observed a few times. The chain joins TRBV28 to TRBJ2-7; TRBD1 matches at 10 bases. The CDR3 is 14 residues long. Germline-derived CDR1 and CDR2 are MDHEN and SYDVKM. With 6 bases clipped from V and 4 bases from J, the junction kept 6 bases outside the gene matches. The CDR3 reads CASRTGGGRYEQYF. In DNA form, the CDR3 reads TGTGCCAGCAGGACAGGGGGCGGGAGGTACGAGCAGTACTTC.

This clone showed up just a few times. The CDR3 DNA is TGTGCCAGCTCACCACGGGTGCCGGGACAGTACATGAACACTGAAGCTTTCTTT. It translates to CASSPRVPGQYMNTEAFF. The rearrangement links TRBV18 to TRBJ1-1; TRBD1 matches 7 bases. The V gene end was trimmed by 1 base and the J gene end by 0 bases; junction bases not matched to a gene: 11. The CDR3 spans 18 residues. The germline V gene has CDR1 KGHSH and CDR2 LQKENI.

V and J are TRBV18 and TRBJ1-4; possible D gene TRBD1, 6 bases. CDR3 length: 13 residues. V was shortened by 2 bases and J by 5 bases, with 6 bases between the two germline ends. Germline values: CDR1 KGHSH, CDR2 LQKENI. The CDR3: CASSPDRNEKLFF. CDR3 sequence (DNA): TGTGCCAGCTCACCAGACAGGAATGAAAAACTGTTTTTT.

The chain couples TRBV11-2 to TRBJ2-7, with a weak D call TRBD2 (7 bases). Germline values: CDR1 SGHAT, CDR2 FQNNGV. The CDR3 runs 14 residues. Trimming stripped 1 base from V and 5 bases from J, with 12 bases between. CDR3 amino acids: CASSLGQGRDEQYF. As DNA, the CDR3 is TGTGCCAGCAGCTTAGGGCAGGGGAGGGACGAGCAGTACTTC.

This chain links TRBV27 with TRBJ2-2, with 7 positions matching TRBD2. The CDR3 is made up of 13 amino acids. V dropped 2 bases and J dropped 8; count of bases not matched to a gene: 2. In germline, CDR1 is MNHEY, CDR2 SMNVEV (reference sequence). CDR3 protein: CASSLAGAGELFF. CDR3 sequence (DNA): TGTGCCAGCAGTTTAGCGGGAGCGGGGGAGCTGTTTTTT.

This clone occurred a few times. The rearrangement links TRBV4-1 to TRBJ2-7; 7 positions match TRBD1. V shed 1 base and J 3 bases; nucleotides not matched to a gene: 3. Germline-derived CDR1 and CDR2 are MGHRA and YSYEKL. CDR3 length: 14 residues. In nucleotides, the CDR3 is TGCGCCAGCAGCCAAGGTCGGACAGGCTACGAGCAGTACTTC. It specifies CASSQGRTGYEQYF.

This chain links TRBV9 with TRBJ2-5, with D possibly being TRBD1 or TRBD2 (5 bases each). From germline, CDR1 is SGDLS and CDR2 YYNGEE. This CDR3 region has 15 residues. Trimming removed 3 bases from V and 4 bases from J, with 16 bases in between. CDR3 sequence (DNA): TGTGCCAGCAGCGCCAGGGTGGACGGGGCAGAGACCCAGTACTTC. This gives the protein CASSARVDGAETQYF.

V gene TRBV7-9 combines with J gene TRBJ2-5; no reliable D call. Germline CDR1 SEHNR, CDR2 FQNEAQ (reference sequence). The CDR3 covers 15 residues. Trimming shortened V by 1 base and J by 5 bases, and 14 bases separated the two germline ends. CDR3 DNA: TGTGCCAGCAGCTTAGGCCTCCCTAGTGGGGAGACCCAGTACTTC. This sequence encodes CASSLGLPSGETQYF.

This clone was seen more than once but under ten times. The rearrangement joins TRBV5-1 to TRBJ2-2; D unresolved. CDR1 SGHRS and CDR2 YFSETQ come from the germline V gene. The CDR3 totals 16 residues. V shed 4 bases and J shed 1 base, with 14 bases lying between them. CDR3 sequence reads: CASSLSRALNTGELFF. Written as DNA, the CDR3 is TGCGCCAGCAGCCTCTCCCGGGCCTTGAACACCGGGGAGCTGTTTTTT.

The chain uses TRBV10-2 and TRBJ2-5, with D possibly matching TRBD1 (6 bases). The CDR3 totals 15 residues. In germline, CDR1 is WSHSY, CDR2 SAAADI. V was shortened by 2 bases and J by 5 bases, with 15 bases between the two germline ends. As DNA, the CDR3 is TGCGCCAGCAGTGAGGCAACAGGGCGTTCGGAGACCCAGTACTTC. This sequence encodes CASSEATGRSETQYF.

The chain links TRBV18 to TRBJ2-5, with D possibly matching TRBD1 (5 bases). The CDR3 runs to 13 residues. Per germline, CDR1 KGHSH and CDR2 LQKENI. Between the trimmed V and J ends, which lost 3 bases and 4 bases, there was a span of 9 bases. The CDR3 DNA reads TGTGCCAGCTCACCGGGGCCGGGAGAGACCCAGTACTTC. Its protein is CASSPGPGETQYF.

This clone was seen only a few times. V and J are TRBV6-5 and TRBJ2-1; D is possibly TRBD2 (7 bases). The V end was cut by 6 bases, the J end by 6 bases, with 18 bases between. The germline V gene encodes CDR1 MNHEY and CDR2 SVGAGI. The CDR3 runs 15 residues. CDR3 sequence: CASSIQGGGPNEQFF. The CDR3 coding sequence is TGTGCCAGCAGCATCCAAGGGGGGGGCCCCAATGAGCAGTTCTTC.

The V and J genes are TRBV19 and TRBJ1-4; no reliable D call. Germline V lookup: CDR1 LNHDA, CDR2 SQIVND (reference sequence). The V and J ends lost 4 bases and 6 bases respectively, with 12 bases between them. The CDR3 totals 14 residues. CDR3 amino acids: CASSKHSSYEKLFF. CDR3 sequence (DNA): TGTGCCAGTAGTAAACACTCTTCGTATGAAAAACTGTTTTTT.

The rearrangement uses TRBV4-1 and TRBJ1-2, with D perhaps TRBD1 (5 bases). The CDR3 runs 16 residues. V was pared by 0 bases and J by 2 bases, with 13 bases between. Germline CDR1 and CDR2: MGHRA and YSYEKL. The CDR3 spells CASSQDMAGPNYGYTF. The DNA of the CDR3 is TGCGCCAGCAGCCAAGATATGGCAGGGCCCAACTATGGCTACACCTTC.

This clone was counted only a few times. This CDR3 reads CASRNPQGWDIQYF. The CDR3 DNA reads as TGTGCCAGCAGGAACCCCCAGGGGTGGGACATTCAGTACTTC. The rearrangement uses TRBV28 and TRBJ2-4, with D tentatively TRBD1 (6 bases). V was trimmed by 6 bases and J by 8 bases, leaving 17 bases between them. The V gene's germline CDR1 is MDHEN and CDR2 SYDVKM. This CDR3 region has 14 residues.

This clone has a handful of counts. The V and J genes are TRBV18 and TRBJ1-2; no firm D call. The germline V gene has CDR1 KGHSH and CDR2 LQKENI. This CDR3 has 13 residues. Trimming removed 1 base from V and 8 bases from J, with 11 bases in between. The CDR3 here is CASSPQGDEGYTF. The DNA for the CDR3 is TGTGCCAGCTCACCACAGGGAGACGAAGGCTACACCTTC.

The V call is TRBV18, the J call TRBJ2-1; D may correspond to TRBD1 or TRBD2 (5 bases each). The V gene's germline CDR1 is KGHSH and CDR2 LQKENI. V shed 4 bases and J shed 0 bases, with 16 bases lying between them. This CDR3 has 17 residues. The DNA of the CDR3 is TGTGCCAGCTCACTATACGGGACGGCAAACTCCTACAATGAGCAGTTCTTC. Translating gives CASSLYGTANSYNEQFF.

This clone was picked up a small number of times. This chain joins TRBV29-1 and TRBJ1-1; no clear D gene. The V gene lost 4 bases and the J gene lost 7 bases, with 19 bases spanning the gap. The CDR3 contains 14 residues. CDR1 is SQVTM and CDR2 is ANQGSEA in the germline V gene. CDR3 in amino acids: CSVADQAGDYEAFF. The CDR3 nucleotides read TGCAGCGTTGCGGATCAGGCGGGTGACTATGAAGCTTTCTTT.

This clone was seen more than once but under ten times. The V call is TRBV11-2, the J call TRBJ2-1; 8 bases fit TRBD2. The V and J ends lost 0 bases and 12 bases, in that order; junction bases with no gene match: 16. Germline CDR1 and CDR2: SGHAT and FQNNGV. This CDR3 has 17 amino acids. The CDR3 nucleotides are TGTGCCAGCAGCTTAGACCCTTCAGCGGGGGCGGGAAGGGCGCAGTTCTTC. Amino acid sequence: CASSLDPSAGAGRAQFF. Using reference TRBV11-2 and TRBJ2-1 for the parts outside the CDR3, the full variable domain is EAGVAQSPRYKIIEKRQSVAFWCNPISGHATLYWYQQILGQGPKLLIQFQNNGVVDDSQLPKDRFSAERLKGVDSTLKIQPAKLEDSAVYLCASSLDPSAGAGRAQFFGPGTRLTVL.

CDR3 loop: CASSLRNSGFGTDTQYF. CDR3 sequence (DNA): TGTGCCAGCAGCTTAAGGAATTCAGGGTTCGGCACAGATACGCAGTATTTT. The chain recombines TRBV11-2 with TRBJ2-3; D might be TRBD1 (5 bases). Germline CDR1 reads SGHAT; CDR2 reads FQNNGV. The CDR3 is 17 amino acids. V was clipped by 2 bases and J by 1 base, with 16 bases between them.

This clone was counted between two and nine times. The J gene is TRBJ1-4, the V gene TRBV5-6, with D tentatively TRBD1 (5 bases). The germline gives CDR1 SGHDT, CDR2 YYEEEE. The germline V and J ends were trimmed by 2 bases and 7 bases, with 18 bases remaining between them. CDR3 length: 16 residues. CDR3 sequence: CASSFIQEGRGEKLFF. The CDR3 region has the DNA TGTGCCAGCAGCTTTATACAGGAGGGGCGCGGTGAAAAACTGTTTTTT.

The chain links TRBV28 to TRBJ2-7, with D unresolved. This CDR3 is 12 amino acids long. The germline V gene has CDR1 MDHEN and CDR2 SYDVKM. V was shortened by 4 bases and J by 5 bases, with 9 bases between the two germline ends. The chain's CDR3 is CASSSRVNEQYF. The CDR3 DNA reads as TGTGCCAGCAGTTCCAGAGTAAACGAGCAGTACTTC.

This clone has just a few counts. The DNA for the CDR3 is TGTGCCAGCAGTTTAGCGGGAGGGCAGGACGAGCAGTTCTTC. Amino acids: CASSLAGGQDEQFF. This rearrangement joins TRBV6-1 to TRBJ2-1; TRBD2 aligns across 11 bases. Germline values: CDR1 MNHNS, CDR2 SASEGT. The CDR3 totals 14 residues. With 5 bases clipped from V and 10 bases from J, the junction kept 7 bases outside the gene matches.

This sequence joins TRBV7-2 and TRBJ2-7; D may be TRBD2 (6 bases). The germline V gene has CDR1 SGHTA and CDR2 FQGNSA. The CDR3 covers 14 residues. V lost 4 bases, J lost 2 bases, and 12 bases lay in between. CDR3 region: CASSSTSTTYEQYF. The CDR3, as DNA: TGTGCCAGCAGCTCAACTAGCACCACCTACGAGCAGTACTTC.

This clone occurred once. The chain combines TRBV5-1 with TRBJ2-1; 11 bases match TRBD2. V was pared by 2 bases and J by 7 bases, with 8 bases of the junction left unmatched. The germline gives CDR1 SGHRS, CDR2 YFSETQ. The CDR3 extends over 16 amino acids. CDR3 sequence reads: CASSFYSGRAGNEQFF. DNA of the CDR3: TGCGCCAGCAGCTTCTATAGCGGGAGGGCCGGAAATGAGCAGTTCTTC.

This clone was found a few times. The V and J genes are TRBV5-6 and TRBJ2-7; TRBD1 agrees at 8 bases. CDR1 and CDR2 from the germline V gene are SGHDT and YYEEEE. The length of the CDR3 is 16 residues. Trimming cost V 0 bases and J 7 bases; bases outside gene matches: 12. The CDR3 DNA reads TGTGCCAGCAGCTTGGAGGGCGGGCAGGGGGCAGGAGAGCAGTACTTC. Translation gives CASSLEGGQGAGEQYF.